This T cell receptor beta chain comes out of a study of blood T cell repertoires in COVID-19. Clinical history reported by participants formed the basis on which cohorts were assigned. Assay used: immunoSEQ multiplex PCR; TCRdb lists only in-frame clones, some missing. Of roughly 230,000 clones in the sample, roughly 80% are singletons; the top ten hold 3.4%. Germline V CDR1 and CDR2: LGHDT, YNNKEL (reference sequence). The CDR3 runs to 12 residues. The V gene lost 4 bases and the J gene lost 8 bases, with 11 bases spanning the gap. The sequenced sample consisted of PBMCs or T cells enriched from blood (not recorded which). This chain uses TRBV3-1 (or the pseudogene TRBV3-2) with TRBJ1-1, with a weak D call TRBD1 (6 bases). The sequence was collected from a man aged 50-59 years who had recovered from COVID-19. CDR3 protein: CASSLGQLEAFF. The CDR3 DNA is TGTGCCAGCAGCCTCGGACAGCTGGAAGCTTTCTTT.